This T cell receptor beta chain was identified during a study of shared T cell receptors in the human thymus. Generated by immunoSEQ multiplex PCR, the TCRdb table keeps only in-frame clones and is missing some. The sample comprises roughly 700,000 clones, more than 75% of which are singletons, and about 0.01% rests with the top ten. This clone was seen a single time. This sample was also put to use in a study of human thymus T cells.

The sequence was obtained from a boy younger than two with a congenital heart defect. The sequenced sample was thymocytes.

CDR3 DNA: TGTGCCAGCAGCTTGGTACAGGGGGCTTACACCGGGGAGCTGTTTTTT. Translation: CASSLVQGAYTGELFF. This chain connects TRBV5-6 to TRBJ2-2; 9 positions match TRBD1. V shed 0 bases and J 3 bases; nucleotides not matched to a gene: 3. The CDR3 contains 16 residues. Germline values: CDR1 SGHDT, CDR2 YYEEEE.